This TCR beta chain was profiled in a study of CD8+CD57+ T cells in acquired aplastic anemia. At the level of the study: DNA from sorted CD4+ and CD8+ cells averaged 3.2 ug.

Genomic DNA served as template for TCR beta VDJ and CDR3 profiling. TCRdb used MiXCR to reprocess the reads, holding one entry per CDR3 protein. Of 130,000 or so distinct CDR3 sequences listed, over 55% were seen once; the top ten hold roughly 30%. With respect to this clonotype: The antigen remains unidentified.

The study's findings and limits: Patients and controls shared some 29 CD8+ CDR3 sequences, which appeared highly expressed in patients and within their immunodominant clones.

The authors sequenced patients whose flow cytometry had shown CD8+CD57+ cell expansion. Each of the patients presented with severe acquired aplastic anemia. All patients were therapy-naive when blood was sampled. The sequence derives from a human donor with aplastic anemia. The sequenced material came from sorted CD4+, CD8+, or CD8+CD57+ T cells (not recorded which) from PBMCs.

The CDR3 loop reads CAIAGALAPGELFF. The CDR3 DNA reads TGTGCCATCGCTGGCGCGCTTGCACCCGGGGAGCTGTTTTTT. The V call is TRBV10-3, the J call TRBJ2-2; D remains unclear. CDR1 ENHRY and CDR2 SYGVKD come from the germline V gene. The CDR3 runs 14 residues. V lost 8 bases and J lost 6, with 16 bases in between.